The 6 T cell receptor beta chains below come from one sample, sequenced in a study of CD8+ T cells in alopecia areata. Extraction and reverse transcription of RNA yielded cDNA as the sequencing template. Libraries were prepared by immunoSEQ multiplex PCR; TCRdb keeps only in-frame clonotypes and omits some of them. This sample comprises approximately 280,000 clones, none seen once only. The sorting of pooled cutaneous lymph node cells relied on CD4, CD8alpha, NKG2D, NKG2ACE and other markers. Material: CD4+ T cells sorted from a lymph node. The origin of the receptors is a C3H/HeJ mouse with alopecia areata. The mice in this strain carry MHC haplotype H2-k.

Note on this clone: The germline and genes are mouse ones. CDR3 bases read: TGTGCCAGCAGCCAAGGCAGGCAAGGCACCGGG. Encoded protein: CASSQGRQGTG. The whole CDR3 is CASSQGRQGTGQLYF. The chain links TRBV5 to TRBJ2-2; no definite D call. The read ends 4 residues early relative to the CDR3; the germline J gene fills the gap. Trimming took off 1 base at V and 4 bases at J, with 10 bases between the two ends. CDR3 length: 15 amino acids. Germline V lookup: CDR1 LGHNA, CDR2 YNLKQL (reference sequence).

This clone was detected a few times. Genes here carry mouse names. The read terminates 4 residues ahead of where the CDR3 ends, so the germline J gene completes it. Additional DNA sequences in this sample encode the identical CDR3. The gene calls are TRBV1 and TRBJ2-5, with TRBD2 matching over 7 bases. The CDR3 totals 15 residues. Trimming at V came to 2 bases and at J to 0 bases, leaving 2 bases not matched to a gene. In germline, CDR1 is NSQYPW, CDR2 LRSPGD (reference sequence). CDR3 DNA, as far as it was read: TGCACCTGCAGTGCATCTGGGGGTAACCAAGAC. This sequence encodes CTCSASGGNQD. The CDR3 as a whole reads CTCSASGGNQDTQYF.

Worth noting for this clone: Here the gene names and germline are mouse. The read comes to an end 4 residues before the CDR3 does, leaving the germline J gene to fill in the end. The V call is TRBV13-1, the J call TRBJ2-1, with 8 bases lining up with TRBD2. This CDR3 has 15 residues. Germline V lookup: CDR1 NSHNY, CDR2 SYGAGN. Trimming took 3 bases from V and 5 from J; bases not matched to a gene: 7. The sequenced part of the CDR3 DNA is TGTGCCAGCAGTGGAATGACTGGGGTTGATGCT. Translated, it gives CASSGMTGVDA. From start to end, the CDR3 is CASSGMTGVDAEQFF.

This clone was detected only a few times. This may come from a read error, since a much larger clone is one base off. Gene names and germline refer to mouse. The sequenced CDR3 bases are TGTGCCAGCAGTGATGGGAGGGACTATGCT. The encoded protein is CASSDGRDYA. The full CDR3 protein reads CASSDGRDYAEQFF. This chain connects TRBV13-1 to TRBJ2-1; no reliable D call. Read coverage stops 4 residues before the CDR3 terminus; the germline J gene supplies the remainder. This CDR3 is 14 amino acids long. Germline V gives CDR1 NSHNY, CDR2 SYGAGN. Trimming took off 0 bases at V and 2 bases at J, with 6 bases between the two ends.

Points on this clone: Here the gene names and germline are mouse. Read data end 4 residues before the CDR3 end; the end is taken from the germline J gene. The rearrangement uses TRBV13-1 and TRBJ1-2, with 10 bases aligning to TRBD1. V was clipped by 3 bases and J by 2 bases; unmatched bases: 7. CDR3 length: 16 amino acids. Per germline, CDR1 NSHNY and CDR2 SYGAGN. Partial CDR3 DNA: TGTGCCAGCAGTGCGGACAGGGGGAGTTTCAACTCC. This sequence encodes CASSADRGSFNS. The entire CDR3 protein reads CASSADRGSFNSDYTF.

Notes on this clone: Gene names denote mouse genes. The part of the CDR3 DNA that was read is TGTGCCTGGAGTTCTGGCTGGGGGGCAGAA. Its translation is CAWSSGWGAE. The full-length CDR3 reads as CAWSSGWGAETLYF. The chain employs TRBV31 and TRBJ2-3; 7 bases match TRBD2. The sequence runs out 4 residues before the end of the CDR3; the remainder is reconstructed from the germline J gene. CDR1 GKSSPN and CDR2 SITVG come from the germline V gene. The trim removed 2 bases at V and 3 bases at J, leaving 5 bases unmatched. The CDR3 totals 14 residues.